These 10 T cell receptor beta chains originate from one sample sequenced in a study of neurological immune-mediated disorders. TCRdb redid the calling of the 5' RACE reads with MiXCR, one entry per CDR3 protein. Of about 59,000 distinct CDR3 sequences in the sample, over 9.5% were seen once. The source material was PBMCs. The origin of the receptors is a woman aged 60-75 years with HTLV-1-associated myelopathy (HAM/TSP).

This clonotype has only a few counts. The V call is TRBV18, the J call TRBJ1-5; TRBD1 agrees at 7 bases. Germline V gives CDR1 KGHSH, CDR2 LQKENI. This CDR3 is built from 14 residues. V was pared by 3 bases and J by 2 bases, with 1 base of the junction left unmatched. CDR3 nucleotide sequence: TGTGCCAGCTCACCCGGACAGGGCAATCAGCCCCAGCATTTT. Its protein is CASSPGQGNQPQHF.

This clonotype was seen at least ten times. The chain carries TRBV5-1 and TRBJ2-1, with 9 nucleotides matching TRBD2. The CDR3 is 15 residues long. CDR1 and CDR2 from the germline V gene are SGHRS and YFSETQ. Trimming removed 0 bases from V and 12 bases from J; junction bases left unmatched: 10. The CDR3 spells CASSLGAGGPGAQFF. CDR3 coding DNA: TGCGCCAGCAGCTTGGGGGCGGGAGGGCCAGGGGCGCAGTTCTTC.

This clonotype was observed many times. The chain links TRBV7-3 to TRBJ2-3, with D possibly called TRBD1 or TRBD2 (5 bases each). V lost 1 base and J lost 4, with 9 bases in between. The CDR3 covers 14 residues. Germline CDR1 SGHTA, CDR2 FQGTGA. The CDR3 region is CASSLIGTADTQYF. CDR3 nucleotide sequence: TGTGCCAGCAGCTTAATCGGGACGGCAGATACGCAGTATTTT.

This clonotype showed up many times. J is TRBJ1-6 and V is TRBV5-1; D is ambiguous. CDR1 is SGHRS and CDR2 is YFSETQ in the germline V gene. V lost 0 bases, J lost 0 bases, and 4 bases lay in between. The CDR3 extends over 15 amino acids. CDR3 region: CASSLESSYNSPLHF. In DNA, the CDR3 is TGCGCCAGCAGCTTGGAGAGCTCCTATAATTCACCCCTCCACTTT.

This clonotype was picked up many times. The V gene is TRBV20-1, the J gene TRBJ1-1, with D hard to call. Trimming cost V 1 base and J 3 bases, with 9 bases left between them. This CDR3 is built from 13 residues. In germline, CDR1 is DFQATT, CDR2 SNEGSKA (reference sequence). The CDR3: CSARGGSDTEAFF. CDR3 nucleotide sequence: TGCAGTGCTAGAGGCGGCTCGGACACTGAAGCTTTCTTT.

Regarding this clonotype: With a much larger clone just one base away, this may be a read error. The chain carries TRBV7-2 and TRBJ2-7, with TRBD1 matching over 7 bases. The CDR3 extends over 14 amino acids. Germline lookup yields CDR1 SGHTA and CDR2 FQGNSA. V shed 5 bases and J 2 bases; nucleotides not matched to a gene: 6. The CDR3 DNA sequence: TGTGCCAGCAGCCCTGGGACAGTGCCCTACGAGCAGTACTTC. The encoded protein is CASSPGTVPYEQYF.

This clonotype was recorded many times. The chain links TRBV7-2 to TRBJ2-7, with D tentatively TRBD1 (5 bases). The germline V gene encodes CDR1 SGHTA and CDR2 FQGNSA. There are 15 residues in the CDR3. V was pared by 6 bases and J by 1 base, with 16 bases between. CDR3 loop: CASSRNQGGSYEQYF. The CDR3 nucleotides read TGTGCCAGCAGTCGAAATCAGGGCGGATCCTACGAGCAGTACTTC.

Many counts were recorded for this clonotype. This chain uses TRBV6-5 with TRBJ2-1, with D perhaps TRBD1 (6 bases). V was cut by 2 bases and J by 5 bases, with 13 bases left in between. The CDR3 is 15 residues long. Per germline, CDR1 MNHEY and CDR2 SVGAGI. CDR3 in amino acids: CASSYPWTADNEQFF. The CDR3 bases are TGTGCCAGCAGTTACCCTTGGACAGCCGACAATGAGCAGTTCTTC.

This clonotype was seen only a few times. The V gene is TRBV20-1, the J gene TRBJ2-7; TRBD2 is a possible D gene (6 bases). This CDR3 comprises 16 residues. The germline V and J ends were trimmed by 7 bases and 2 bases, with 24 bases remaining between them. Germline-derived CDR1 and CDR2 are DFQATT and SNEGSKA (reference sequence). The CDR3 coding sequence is TGCAGTGGCAGGAAGAGTGGAGGGAGATCCGCCTACGAGCAGTACTTC. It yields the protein CSGRKSGGRSAYEQYF.

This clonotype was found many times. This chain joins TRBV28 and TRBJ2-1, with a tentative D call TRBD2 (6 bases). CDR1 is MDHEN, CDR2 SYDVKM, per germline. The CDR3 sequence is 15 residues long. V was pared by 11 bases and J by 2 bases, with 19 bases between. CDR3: CASRVGGTTYNEQFF. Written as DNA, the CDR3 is TGTGCCTCCAGGGTGGGGGGTACGACCTACAATGAGCAGTTCTTC. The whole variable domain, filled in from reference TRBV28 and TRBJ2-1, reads DVKVTQSSRYLVKRTGEKVFLECVQDMDHENMFWYRQDPGLGLRLIYFSYDVKMKEKGDIPEGYSVSREKKERFSLILESASTNQTSMYLCASRVGGTTYNEQFFGPGTRLTVL.